A single sample is the source of the 6 T cell receptor beta chains below, sequenced in a study of blood T cell repertoires in COVID-19. Only in-frame clones appear in the TCRdb table, and some are missing; sequencing was by immunoSEQ multiplex PCR. The sample lists a few hundred thousand clones, around 89% seen once, with 5.5% to 8% in the top ten. Sequenced input: peripheral blood. Source of these receptors: a woman aged 50 to 65 with COVID-19, enrolled during active disease.

This clone came up once. The chain joins TRBV5-8 to TRBJ2-4, with 8 positions matching TRBD1. The V gene's germline CDR1 is SGHTS and CDR2 YDEGEE. Unmatched junction bases numbered 3, after V lost 3 bases and J lost 7 bases. The CDR3 loop spans 13 amino acids. CDR3 amino acids: CASSSRTGNIQYF. The CDR3 nucleotides read TGTGCCAGCAGCTCGAGGACAGGGAACATTCAGTACTTC.

This sequence joins TRBV5-4 and TRBJ2-3, with no clear D. The CDR3 runs to 13 residues. Germline V gene data show CDR1 as SGHNT and CDR2 as YYREEE (reference sequence). V shed 4 bases and J shed 11 bases, with 17 bases lying between them. CDR3: CASSLARERGQYF. The DNA for the CDR3 is TGTGCCAGCAGCCTCGCACGTGAACGAGGGCAGTATTTT.

This chain links TRBV7-2 with TRBJ2-7; TRBD1 matches 11 bases. The CDR3 is 19 amino acids. Germline values: CDR1 SGHTA, CDR2 FQGNSA. Losses at the gene ends were 1 base for V and 4 bases for J; bases not matched to a gene: 15. CDR3 in amino acids: CASSLDGTGGSGARYEQYF. CDR3 bases: TGTGCCAGCAGCTTAGATGGGACAGGGGGATCCGGGGCAAGATACGAGCAGTACTTC.

The V and J genes are TRBV18 and TRBJ2-7; 8 nucleotides align to TRBD2. The V gene end was trimmed by 10 bases and the J gene end by 4 bases; junction bases not matched to a gene: 9. The CDR3 length is 13 residues. The germline V gene has CDR1 KGHSH and CDR2 LQKENI. The CDR3 bases are TGTGCCACCCAACTAGCGGAACCTTACGAGCAGTACTTC. It encodes CATQLAEPYEQYF.

This chain connects TRBV29-1 to TRBJ1-1; no clear D. Germline values: CDR1 SQVTM, CDR2 ANQGSEA. V shed 7 bases and J shed 10 bases, with 13 bases lying between them. The CDR3 contains 10 residues. The CDR3: CSAREVGAFF. The CDR3 DNA is TGCAGCGCCCGGGAGGTGGGAGCTTTCTTT.

The chain employs TRBV9 and TRBJ1-2; no clear D gene. V lost 0 bases to trimming and J lost 7 bases, with 10 bases between them. The CDR3 runs 13 residues. Per germline, CDR1 SGDLS and CDR2 YYNGEE. The CDR3 DNA reads as TGTGCCAGCAGCGTAGCGGGGATGGGTGGCTACACCTTC. Residues: CASSVAGMGGYTF.